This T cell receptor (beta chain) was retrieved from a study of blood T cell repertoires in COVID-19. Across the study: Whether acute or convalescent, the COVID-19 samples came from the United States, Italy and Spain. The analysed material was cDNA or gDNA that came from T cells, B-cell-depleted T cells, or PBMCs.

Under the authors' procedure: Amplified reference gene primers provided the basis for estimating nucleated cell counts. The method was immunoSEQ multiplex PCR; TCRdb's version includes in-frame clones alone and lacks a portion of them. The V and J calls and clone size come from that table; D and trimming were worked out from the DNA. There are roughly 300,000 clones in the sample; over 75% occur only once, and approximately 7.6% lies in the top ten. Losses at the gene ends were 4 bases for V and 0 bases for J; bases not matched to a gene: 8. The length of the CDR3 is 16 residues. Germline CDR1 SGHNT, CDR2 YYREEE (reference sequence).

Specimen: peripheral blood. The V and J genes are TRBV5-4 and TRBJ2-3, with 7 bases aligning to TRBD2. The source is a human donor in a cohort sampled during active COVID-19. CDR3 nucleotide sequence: TGTGCCAGCAGCAAGAATCTAGCGGCTAGCACAGATACGCAGTATTTT. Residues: CASSKNLAASTDTQYF.